This T cell receptor (beta chain) stems from a study of blood T cell repertoires in COVID-19. The overall study: T cells, B-cell-depleted T cells, or PBMCs provided the cDNA or gDNA that served as material.

Followed longitudinally, the Seattle patients had been enrolled during active infection. Trimming removed 6 bases from V and 8 bases from J; junction bases left unmatched: 16. Germline V lookup: CDR1 SGHAT, CDR2 FQNNGV. The CDR3 contains 16 residues. Profiled with immunoSEQ multiplex PCR; TCRdb holds only in-frame clones, not every one. The sample carries tens of thousands of clones, 85% to 90% recorded once. The sample consisted of peripheral blood. This clonotype was obtained from an older woman with COVID-19, enrolled during active disease. The gene calls are TRBV11-2 and TRBJ1-2; 9 bases are a match to TRBD1. CDR3 sequence reads: CASRATDLGTGRGYTF. The CDR3, as DNA: TGTGCCAGCAGGGCAACTGATTTGGGGACAGGGCGCGGCTACACCTTC.